This T cell receptor (beta chain) was sequenced for a study of blood T cell repertoires in COVID-19. The V and J ends lost 1 base and 1 base, in that order; junction bases with no gene match: 7. The CDR3 covers 17 residues. The germline gives CDR1 SEHNR, CDR2 FQNEAQ (reference sequence). Some clones are missing from TCRdb's copy, which holds only in-frame ones; the method was immunoSEQ multiplex PCR. This sample has under 200,000 clones, with about nine tenths found just once. Material for sequencing was peripheral blood. The sequence derives from a woman aged 55-70 years who had recovered from COVID-19. This chain uses TRBV7-9 with TRBJ1-3; 7 bases are a match to TRBD1. CDR3 nucleotides: TGTGCCAGCAGCTTAGGCTACAGGGGCAGTTCTGGAAACACCATATATTTT. Residues: CASSLGYRGSSGNTIYF.